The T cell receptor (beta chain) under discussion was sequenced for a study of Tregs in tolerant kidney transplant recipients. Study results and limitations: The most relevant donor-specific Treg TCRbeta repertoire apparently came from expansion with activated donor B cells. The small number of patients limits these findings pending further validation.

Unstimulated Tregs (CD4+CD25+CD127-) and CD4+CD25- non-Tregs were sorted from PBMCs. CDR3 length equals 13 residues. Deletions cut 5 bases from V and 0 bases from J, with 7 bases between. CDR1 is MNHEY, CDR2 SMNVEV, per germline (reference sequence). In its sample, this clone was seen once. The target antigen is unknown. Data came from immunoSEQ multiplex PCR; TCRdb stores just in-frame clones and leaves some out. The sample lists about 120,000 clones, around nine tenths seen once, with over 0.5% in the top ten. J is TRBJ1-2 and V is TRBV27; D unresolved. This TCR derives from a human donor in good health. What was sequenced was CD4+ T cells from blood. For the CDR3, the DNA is TGTGCCAGCAGTACTAGAGCTAACTATGGCTACACCTTC. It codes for CASSTRANYGYTF.